This T cell receptor (beta chain) is from a study of blood T cell repertoires in COVID-19. Study-wide background: Italy, Spain and the United States were the sources of the convalescent and acute COVID-19 samples. PBMCs, B-cell-depleted T cells, or T cells provided the cDNA or gDNA that made up the material.

In the study's own analysis: Quantification of nucleated cells was approximated via reference gene primer amplification. Method: immunoSEQ multiplex PCR; TCRdb's copy keeps in-frame clones and lacks some. The DNA gave D and trimming, while V, J and clone size come from that table. The table lists 110,000 to 150,000 clones, under 80% of them singletons, with 3.5% to 4.5% in the top ten. Germline V lookup: CDR1 SGHVS, CDR2 FQNEAQ. This CDR3 has 19 residues. The V gene lost 4 bases and the J gene lost 4 bases, with 27 bases spanning the gap. The origin of this receptor is a man aged 55 to 70 with acute or convalescent COVID-19. Sequences were obtained from peripheral blood. The chain links TRBV7-8 to TRBJ2-3; D tentatively fits TRBD1 or TRBD2 (9 bases each). This chain's CDR3 is CASSSEQGALVAGADTQYF. The CDR3 nucleotides read TGTGCCAGCAGCTCCGAACAGGGGGCGCTGGTAGCGGGAGCAGATACGCAGTATTTT.